These 10 T cell receptor beta chains were all obtained from the same sample, sequenced in a study of molecular identifiers for immune sequencing clone quantification (dated by TCRdb to about 2018). The library was built by means of PCR. TCRdb names NextSeq 500 as the instrument used. TCRdb applied fastp at Q25 and MiXCR to the public reads, then kept only in-frame beta chains. Entries are consolidated by CDR3 protein sequence, retaining the most common genes and DNA. The sample table records about 630,000 distinct CDR3 sequences; less than 30% of these occur just once. In total, the top ten clones hold about 0.81% of the sample. The sample was naive CD8+ T cells from blood, with Jurkat cell RNA spiked in. The cell subset or site label corresponds to: FACS-sorted CD8+CD4-CCR7+CD45RA+ naive T cells. The receptors here all came from a human donor in good health. Some libraries in this study had Jurkat cell RNA spiked in.

This clonotype was counted between two and nine times. The rearrangement links TRBV20-1 to TRBJ2-4; D is undetermined. The germline V gene has CDR1 DFQATT and CDR2 SNEGSKA (reference sequence). Between the trimmed V and J ends, which lost 0 bases and 0 bases, there was a span of 15 bases. The CDR3 loop spans 17 amino acids. Here the CDR3 reads CSARENRLGIAKNIQYF. The CDR3 bases are TGCAGTGCTAGAGAAAACCGACTGGGAATAGCCAAAAACATTCAGTACTTC.

This clonotype was observed many times. The rearrangement joins TRBV6-2 or TRBV6-3 to TRBJ2-5; the match to TRBD1 covers 7 bases. Germline assignment: CDR1 MNHEY and CDR2 SVGEGT. The CDR3 extends over 15 amino acids. V shed 2 bases and J 4 bases; nucleotides not matched to a gene: 7. This chain's CDR3 is CASSYARQGPETQYF. The CDR3 nucleotides read TGTGCCAGCAGTTACGCACGACAGGGACCAGAGACCCAGTACTTC.

This sequence joins TRBV20-1 and TRBJ1-5; 7 nucleotides match TRBD1. This CDR3 is built from 16 residues. Germline values: CDR1 DFQATT, CDR2 SNEGSKA (reference sequence). The V gene end was trimmed by 5 bases and the J gene end by 0 bases; junction bases not matched to a gene: 10. CDR3 sequence: CSALRPRDSSNQPQHF. Written as DNA, the CDR3 is TGCAGTGCTCTACGTCCTAGGGACAGTAGCAATCAGCCCCAGCATTTT.

With regard to this clonotype: Just one base apart from a much larger clone, this may be a read error. J is TRBJ1-1 and V is TRBV19; D is uncertain. The germline V gene encodes CDR1 LNHDA and CDR2 SQIVND (reference sequence). Trimming shortened V by 0 bases and J by 1 base, and 3 bases separated the two germline ends. The CDR3 totals 13 residues. This chain's CDR3 is CASSIDKNTEAFF. Here the CDR3 DNA reads TGTGCCAGTAGTATAGACAAGAACACTGAAGCTTTCTTT.

Comment on this clonotype: This sequence may be a read error, since a much larger clone differs from it by one base. CDR3 region: CATSDSAGGWTGELFF. CDR3 in DNA: TGTGCCACCAGTGATTCGGCAGGGGGCTGGACCGGGGAGCTGTTTTTT. V and J are TRBV24-1 and TRBJ2-2; 8 positions agree with TRBD1. The CDR3 loop spans 16 amino acids. CDR1 and CDR2 (germline): KGHDR, SFDVKD. V lost 2 bases and J lost 5; bases outside the gene matches: 6.

This clonotype was seen ten or more times. The rearrangement joins TRBV6-5 to TRBJ1-1, with D perhaps TRBD1 (5 bases). CDR3 size: 12 residues. V lost 7 bases, J lost 5 bases, and 11 bases lay in between. Germline V gives CDR1 MNHEY, CDR2 SVGAGI. CDR3 protein: CASNGGRTEAFF. The CDR3 DNA follows: TGTGCCAGCAACGGGGGGAGGACTGAAGCTTTCTTT.

This clonotype was detected many times. This chain uses TRBV6-6 with TRBJ2-3; 7 bases line up with TRBD2. Germline CDR1 and CDR2: MNHNY and SVGAGI (reference sequence). The CDR3 loop spans 15 amino acids. J was trimmed by 2 bases and V by 0 bases; bases with no gene match: 2. CDR3 region: CASSYSAGDTDTQYF. In nucleotides, the CDR3 is TGTGCCAGCAGTTACTCCGCGGGGGACACAGATACGCAGTATTTT.

This chain joins TRBV6-6 and TRBJ2-7; possibly TRBD2 for D (6 bases). V dropped 2 bases and J dropped 2 bases, with 19 bases sitting between them. This CDR3 comprises 17 residues. In germline, CDR1 is MNHNY, CDR2 SVGAGI (reference sequence). DNA for the CDR3: TGTGCCAGCAGTTACGGGGGGACGGCGGAGGTAACCTACGAGCAGTACTTC. As protein: CASSYGGTAEVTYEQYF.

This clonotype was seen ten or more times. This rearrangement joins TRBV15 to TRBJ2-7, with a tentative D call TRBD1 (7 bases). The CDR3 runs 13 residues. Per the germline V gene, CDR1 is LNHNV and CDR2 is YYDKDF (reference sequence). Trimming left V 5 bases short and J 2 bases short, with 10 bases between. CDR3 bases: TGTGCCACCAGCGGCGGGACAGCCTACGAGCAGTACTTC. It encodes CATSGGTAYEQYF.

This chain uses TRBV14 with TRBJ2-1; TRBD1 is a possible D gene (6 bases). From germline, CDR1 is SGHDN and CDR2 FVKESK. Trimming removed 4 bases from V and 0 bases from J, with 13 bases in between. This CDR3 has 16 residues. The CDR3 coding sequence is TGTGCCAGCAGCCCAACCACGGACAGCTCCTACAATGAGCAGTTCTTC. This encodes CASSPTTDSSYNEQFF.